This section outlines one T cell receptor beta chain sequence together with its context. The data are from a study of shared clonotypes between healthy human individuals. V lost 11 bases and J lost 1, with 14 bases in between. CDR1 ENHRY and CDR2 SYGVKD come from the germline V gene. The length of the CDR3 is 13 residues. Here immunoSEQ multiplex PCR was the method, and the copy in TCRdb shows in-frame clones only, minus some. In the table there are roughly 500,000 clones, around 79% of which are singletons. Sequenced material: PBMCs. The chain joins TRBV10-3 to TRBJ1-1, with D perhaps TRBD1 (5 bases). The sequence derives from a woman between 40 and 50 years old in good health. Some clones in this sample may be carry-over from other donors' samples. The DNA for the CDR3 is TGTGCCGTAAGACCAACAGGGAACACTGAAGCTTTCTTT. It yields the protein CAVRPTGNTEAFF.